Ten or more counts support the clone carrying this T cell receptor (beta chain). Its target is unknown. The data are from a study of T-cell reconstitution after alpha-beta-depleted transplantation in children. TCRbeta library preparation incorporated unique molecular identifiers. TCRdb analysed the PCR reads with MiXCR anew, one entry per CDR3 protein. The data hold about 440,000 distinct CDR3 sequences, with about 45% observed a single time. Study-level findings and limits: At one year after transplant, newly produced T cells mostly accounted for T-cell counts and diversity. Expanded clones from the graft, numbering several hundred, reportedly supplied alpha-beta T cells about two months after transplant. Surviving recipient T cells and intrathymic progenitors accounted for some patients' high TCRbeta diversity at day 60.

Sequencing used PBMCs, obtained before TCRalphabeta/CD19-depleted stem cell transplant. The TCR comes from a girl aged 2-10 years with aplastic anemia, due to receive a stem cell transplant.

CDR3: CASSPRLPTYNEQFF. The CDR3 DNA is TGTGCCAGCAGCCCACGACTACCTACTTACAATGAGCAGTTCTTC. The chain has TRBV12-3 or TRBV12-4 and TRBJ2-1; D is possibly TRBD2 (5 bases). The CDR3 consists of 15 residues. With 6 bases removed from V and 4 bases from J, the gap between germline ends came to 16 bases.